The 10 T cell receptor beta chains in this list originate from one sample, sequenced in a study of blood T cell repertoires in COVID-19. Repertoires were generated with immunoSEQ multiplex PCR, while TCRdb's copy carries only in-frame clones and drops some. The table shows 110,000 to 150,000 clones, with around 83% occurring only once. The sample consisted of peripheral blood. The source is a human donor in a cohort sampled during active COVID-19.

The chain joins TRBV6-5 to TRBJ1-2, with a possible D match to TRBD1 (6 bases). Trimming left V 6 bases short and J 6 bases short, with 8 bases between. The germline V gene has CDR1 MNHEY and CDR2 SVGAGI. The CDR3 sequence is 11 residues long. Here the CDR3 reads CASSTGNGYTF. The CDR3 coding sequence is TGTGCCAGCAGCACAGGGAATGGCTACACCTTC.

A single count supports this clone. The gene calls are TRBV5-1 and TRBJ2-3, with 9 bases identical to TRBD1. The length of the CDR3 is 17 residues. The germline CDR1 and CDR2 sequences are SGHRS and YFSETQ. Trimming removed 4 bases from V and 3 bases from J; junction bases left unmatched: 12. CDR3 protein: CASSQEPGQGRTDTQYF. CDR3 DNA: TGCGCCAGCAGCCAAGAACCGGGACAGGGAAGGACAGATACGCAGTATTTT.

This clone was observed a handful of times. The chain couples TRBV9 to TRBJ1-1, with 8 nucleotides matching TRBD1. The CDR3 spans 14 residues. V gave up 4 bases and J gave up 5 bases; unmatched junction bases: 7. Germline lookup yields CDR1 SGDLS and CDR2 YYNGEE. CDR3 DNA sequence: TGTGCCAGCAGCTTTGGGACAGGAAGTACTGAAGCTTTCTTT. Translating gives CASSFGTGSTEAFF.

The rearrangement links TRBV6-2 or TRBV6-3 to TRBJ2-7; 9 bases are a match to TRBD1. Germline CDR1 is MNHEY and CDR2 is SVGEGT. CDR3 size: 16 residues. Trimming at V came to 0 bases and at J to 3 bases, leaving 6 bases not matched to a gene. The chain's CDR3 is CASSYSGTGLLYEQYF. The CDR3 DNA is TGTGCCAGCAGTTACTCAGGGACAGGGTTACTCTACGAGCAGTACTTC.

This clone was picked up many times. The chain uses TRBV7-9 and TRBJ2-7; possibly TRBD2 for D (6 bases). Trimming left V 4 bases short and J 5 bases short, with 12 bases between. This CDR3 spans 13 amino acids. CDR1 and CDR2 from the germline V gene are SEHNR and FQNEAQ (reference sequence). For the CDR3, the DNA is TGTGCCAGCAGCTCCCAAGCGGGCAACGAGCAGTACTTC. The encoded protein is CASSSQAGNEQYF.

V is TRBV3-1 (or the pseudogene TRBV3-2) and J is TRBJ1-2; no reliable D call. This CDR3 is 13 amino acids long. V was cut by 3 bases and J by 5 bases, with 10 bases left in between. The germline gives CDR1 LGHDT, CDR2 YNNKEL (reference sequence). CDR3 sequence reads: CASSQTLPYGYTF. CDR3 nucleotide sequence: TGTGCCAGCAGCCAGACACTGCCGTATGGCTACACCTTC.

The chain combines TRBV2 with TRBJ1-2, with D maybe TRBD1 (5 bases). V was pared by 4 bases and J by 8 bases, with 20 bases between. Germline lookup yields CDR1 SNHLY and CDR2 FYNNEI. This CDR3 spans 15 amino acids. CDR3 bases: TGTGCCAGCAGTGGGACCAGGGCTCCTGGACGGGGCTACACCTTC. Its protein is CASSGTRAPGRGYTF. Filled out from reference TRBV2 and TRBJ1-2, the complete variable domain reads EPEVTQTPSHQVTQMGQEVILRCVPISNHLYFYWYRQILGQKVEFLVSFYNNEISEKSEIFDDQFSVERPDGSNFTLKIRSTKLEDSAMYFCASSGTRAPGRGYTFGSGTRLTVV.

J is TRBJ2-7 and V is TRBV5-1; TRBD2 matches at 10 bases. Germline loops: CDR1 SGHRS, CDR2 YFSETQ. This CDR3 is 18 amino acids long. V was pared by 0 bases and J by 0 bases, with 9 bases of the junction left unmatched. CDR3 sequence reads: CASSLAPLAGELSYEQYF. For the CDR3, the DNA is TGCGCCAGCAGCTTGGCCCCTCTAGCGGGAGAACTCTCCTACGAGCAGTACTTC. The whole variable domain, filled in from reference TRBV5-1 and TRBJ2-7, reads KAGVTQTPRYLIKTRGQQVTLSCSPISGHRSVSWYQQTPGQGLQFLFEYFSETQRNKGNFPGRFSGRQFSNSRSEMNVSTLELGDSALYLCASSLAPLAGELSYEQYFGPGTRLTVT.

The V and J genes are TRBV11-1 and TRBJ2-3; 8 nucleotides align to TRBD2. Germline V lookup: CDR1 SGHAT, CDR2 FQDESV (reference sequence). V was clipped by 8 bases and J by 4 bases; unmatched bases: 11. The CDR3 contains 15 residues. CDR3 loop: CASASQREPPDTQYF. CDR3 in DNA: TGTGCCAGCGCCTCTCAGCGGGAGCCCCCAGATACGCAGTATTTT.

The chain is built from TRBV6-5 and TRBJ2-7; 7 bases map to TRBD2. The CDR3 runs to 12 residues. Germline-derived CDR1 and CDR2 are MNHEY and SVGAGI. With V trimmed by 6 bases and J by 12 bases, 11 bases remained unmatched. This chain's CDR3 is CASSPGTNIWYF. CDR3 coding DNA: TGTGCCAGCAGCCCGGGGACTAACATCTGGTACTTC.